This TCR beta chain was observed in a study of blood T cells in healthy people across ages. Turning to the study itself: The template switching approach captured approximately one barcoded beta molecule for every two T cells.

Of note for this clonotype: Its antigen is not identified.

Germline CDR1 is SGHAT and CDR2 is FQNNGV. V gave up 5 bases and J gave up 7 bases, with 23 bases separating them. CDR3 length equals 16 residues. The use of a sample-barcoded 5' primer and a J-beta primer mix characterized a second PCR of roughly 6 to 11 cycles. MiXCR was run by TCRdb on the 5' RACE reads, yielding one entry per CDR3 protein. The repertoire holds roughly 1,700,000 distinct CDR3 sequences, with 28% as singletons. Researchers isolated at least 6 million PBMCs per sample. Study observations and caveats: Higher diversity and more naive CD4+ cells were features of long-lived donors, compared to aged donors.

The chain couples TRBV11-2 to TRBJ2-5; the D gene is possibly TRBD2 (5 bases). The origin of this receptor is a woman aged 30 to 39 in good health. Sequencing input: blood. For the CDR3, the DNA is TGTGCCAGCAGCCCTAATCGCGGCCTGGTAGGAGGGACCCAGTACTTC. This codes for CASSPNRGLVGGTQYF.